This is a list of T cell receptor beta chains from one sample in a study of OX40 agonist ivuxolimab in advanced cancers. Sequencing was performed with immunoSEQ multiplex PCR; in TCRdb, only in-frame clones are kept and a portion is missing. In the table there are approximately 82,000 clones, 87% of which are singletons. The starting material was CD4+ or CD8+ T cells sorted from blood, obtained in a trial of the OX40 agonist ivuxolimab. Every receptor here comes from an adult with an advanced solid tumor such as melanoma, head and neck, liver or kidney cancer. The CDR3 runs from the conserved cysteine through the conserved F or W. A D gene is named only where the DNA matches it firmly. Size tells how often a clone was seen (once, few, many) or the class of an expanded clone, and some rows leave it out.

J gene	D gene	clone size	V gene	CDR3 DNA	CDR3 protein
TRBJ1-4	TRBD1	NA	TRBV18	TGTGCCAGCTCATCGGGACAGGGTCACGAAAAACTGTTTTTT	CASSSGQGHEKLFF
TRBJ2-2	TRBD2	once	TRBV29-1	TGCAGCGTTGAATTTGGGACTAGCGGGGGGTATAACACCGGGGAGCTGTTTTTT	CSVEFGTSGGYNTGELFF
TRBJ1-4	TRBD1	once	TRBV9	TGTGCCAGCACCACCGGGACAGGGAATGAAAAACTGTTTTTT	CASTTGTGNEKLFF
TRBJ2-7	TRBD1	NA	TRBV19	TGTGCCAGTAGCCCTTCACCGCCACAGGGGTTCTACGAGCAGTACTTC	CASSPSPPQGFYEQYF
TRBJ1-4	TRBD1	NA	TRBV19	TGTGCCAGTAGTCCCTCGACAGGGGCAGGTGAAAAACTGTTTTTT	CASSPSTGAGEKLFF
TRBJ2-2	TRBD2	NA	TRBV27	TGTGCCAGCAGTTTGGATAGCGGGCCGAAAGGCGGGGAGCTGTTTTTT	CASSLDSGPKGGELFF
TRBJ1-1	NA	NA	TRBV4-3	TGCGCCAGCAGCCAAGATTACGGAAGGACTGAAGCTTTCTTT	CASSQDYGRTEAFF
TRBJ2-1	NA	NA	TRBV7-2	TGTGCCAGCAGCTTGTGGGGGAGCGATGAGCAGTTCTTC	CASSLWGSDEQFF
TRBJ2-1	NA	once	TRBV27	TGTGCCAGCAGTGATTTTGCGGGGTACAATGAGCAGTTCTTC	CASSDFAGYNEQFF
TRBJ2-2	TRBD2	NA	TRBV19	TGTGCCAGTAGTATAGCTAGCGGGGTAACCGGGGAGCTGTTTTTT	CASSIASGVTGELFF
TRBJ1-4	NA	NA	TRBV2	TGTGCCAGCAATGATAGGGGTGCAACTAATGAAAAACTGTTTTTT	CASNDRGATNEKLFF
TRBJ2-7	TRBD1	medium-sized	TRBV14	TGTGCCAGCAGCCAATGGCAGGGGGCGCGGGAGCAGTACTTC	CASSQWQGAREQYF
TRBJ2-6	NA	NA	TRBV5-1	TGCGCCAGCAGCTTGGTTGGACAGAGCTCTGGGGCCAACGTCCTGACTTTC	CASSLVGQSSGANVLTF
TRBJ2-4	NA	NA	TRBV7-8	TGTGCCAGCAGCTCCGCCGAGCTTCGTACGGCCAAAAACATTCAGTACTTC	CASSSAELRTAKNIQYF
TRBJ1-5	NA	NA	TRBV30	TGTGCCTGGAGTAGGGACTCTGGGCGTAATCAGCCCCAGCATTTT	CAWSRDSGRNQPQHF
TRBJ1-2	NA	NA	TRBV5-6	TGTGCCAGCAGCCGCGGACGGATTTATGGCTACACCTTC	CASSRGRIYGYTF
TRBJ2-1	NA	NA	TRBV29-1	TGCAGCGTGGCTTCTGTGGAGGACTACAATGAGCAGTTCTTC	CSVASVEDYNEQFF
TRBJ1-1	NA	few	TRBV29-1	TGCAGCGTTGAGAGTACTGAAGCTTTCTTT	CSVESTEAFF
TRBJ1-6	TRBD1	NA	TRBV11-2	TGTGCCAGCAGTATAACAGGGGTGGGTAATTCACCCCTCCACTTT	CASSITGVGNSPLHF
TRBJ2-7	NA	NA	TRBV6-6	TGTGCCAGCAGGGAGTCAGGAGGGCACGAGCAGTACTTC	CASRESGGHEQYF
TRBJ2-1	NA	NA	TRBV14	TGTGCCAGCAGCCCCCTGATAGTACCCAATGAGCAGTTCTTC	CASSPLIVPNEQFF
TRBJ2-6	NA	NA	TRBV5-4	TGTGCCAGCAGCTTGGGAGGGACTGGGGCCAACGTCCTGACTTTC	CASSLGGTGANVLTF
TRBJ1-4	NA	NA	TRBV10-1	TGCGCCAGCAGAAGCTGGACAGACTTAAATGAAAAACTGTTTTTT	CASRSWTDLNEKLFF
TRBJ2-7	NA	NA	TRBV10-3	TGTGCCATCAGTGCCTCGGAAGGCGAGCAGTACTTC	CAISASEGEQYF
TRBJ1-1	NA	few	TRBV18	TGTGCCAGCTCACCAGCAGGGCAATACACTGAAGCTTTCTTT	CASSPAGQYTEAFF
TRBJ1-2	TRBD1	NA	TRBV29-1	TGCAGCGTTCTGGGACAGGTCCCCGGTGGCTACACCTTC	CSVLGQVPGGYTF
TRBJ2-5	NA	NA	TRBV29-1	TGCAGCGGATCGCTGGGAGGAGAGACCCAGTACTTC	CSGSLGGETQYF
TRBJ2-1	NA	NA	TRBV25-1	TGTGCCAGCAGTGGAAACGGTCGGCTCAATGAGCAGTTCTTC	CASSGNGRLNEQFF
TRBJ2-1	NA	NA	TRBV5-1	TGCGCCAGCAGCTTGGCTAAGGATTCACTCTCCTCCTACAATGAGCAGTTCTTC	CASSLAKDSLSSYNEQFF
TRBJ2-5	TRBD2	NA	TRBV30	TGTGCCTGGCGGGGCGGGGGGGAACAAGAGACCCAGTACTTC	CAWRGGGEQETQYF
TRBJ2-4	NA	NA	TRBV28	TGTGCCAGCAGCCCCGGCAGGGGCATTCAGTACTTC	CASSPGRGIQYF
TRBJ1-4	NA	NA	TRBV5-1	TGCGCCAGCAGCTTTTTCAGAGGGTGGGAAAAACTGTTTTTT	CASSFFRGWEKLFF